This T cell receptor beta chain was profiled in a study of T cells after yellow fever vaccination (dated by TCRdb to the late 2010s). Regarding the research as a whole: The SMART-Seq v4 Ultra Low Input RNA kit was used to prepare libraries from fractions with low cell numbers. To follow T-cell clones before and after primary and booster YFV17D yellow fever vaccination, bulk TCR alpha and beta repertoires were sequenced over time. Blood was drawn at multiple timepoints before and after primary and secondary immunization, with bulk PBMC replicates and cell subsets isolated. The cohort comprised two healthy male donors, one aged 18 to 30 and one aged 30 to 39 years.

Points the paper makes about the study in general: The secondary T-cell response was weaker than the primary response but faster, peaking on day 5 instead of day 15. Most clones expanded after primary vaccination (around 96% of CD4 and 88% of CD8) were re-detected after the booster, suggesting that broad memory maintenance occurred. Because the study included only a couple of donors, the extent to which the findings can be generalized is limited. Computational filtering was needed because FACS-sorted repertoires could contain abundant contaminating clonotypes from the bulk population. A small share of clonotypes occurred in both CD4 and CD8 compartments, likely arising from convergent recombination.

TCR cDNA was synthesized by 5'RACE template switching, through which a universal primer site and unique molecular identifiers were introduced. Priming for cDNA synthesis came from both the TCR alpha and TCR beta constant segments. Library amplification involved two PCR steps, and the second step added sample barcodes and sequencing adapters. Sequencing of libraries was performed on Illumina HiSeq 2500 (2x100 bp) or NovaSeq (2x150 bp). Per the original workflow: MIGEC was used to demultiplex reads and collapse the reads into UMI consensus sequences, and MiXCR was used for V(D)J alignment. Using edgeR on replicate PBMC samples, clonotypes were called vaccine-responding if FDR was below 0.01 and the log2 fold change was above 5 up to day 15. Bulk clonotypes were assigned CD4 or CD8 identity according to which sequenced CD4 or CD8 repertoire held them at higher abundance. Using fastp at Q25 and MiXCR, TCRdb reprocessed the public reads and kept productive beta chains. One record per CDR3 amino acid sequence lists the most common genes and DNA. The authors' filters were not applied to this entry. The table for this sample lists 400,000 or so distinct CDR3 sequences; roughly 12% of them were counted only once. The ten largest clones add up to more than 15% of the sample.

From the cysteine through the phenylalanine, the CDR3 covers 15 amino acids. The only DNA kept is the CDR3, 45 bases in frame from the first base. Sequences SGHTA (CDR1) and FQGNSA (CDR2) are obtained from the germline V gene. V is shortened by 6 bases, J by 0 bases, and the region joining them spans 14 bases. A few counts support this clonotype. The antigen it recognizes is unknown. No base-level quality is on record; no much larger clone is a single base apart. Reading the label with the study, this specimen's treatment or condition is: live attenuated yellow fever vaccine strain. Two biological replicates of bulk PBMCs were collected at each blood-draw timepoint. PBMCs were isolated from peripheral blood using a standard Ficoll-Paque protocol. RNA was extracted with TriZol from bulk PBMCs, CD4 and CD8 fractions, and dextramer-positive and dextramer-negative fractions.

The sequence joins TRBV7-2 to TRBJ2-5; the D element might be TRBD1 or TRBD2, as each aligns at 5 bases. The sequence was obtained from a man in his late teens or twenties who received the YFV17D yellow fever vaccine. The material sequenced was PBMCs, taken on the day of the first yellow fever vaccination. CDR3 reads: CASRRYRGDQETQYF. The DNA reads TGTGCCAGCAGACGATACCGAGGGGACCAAGAGACCCAGTACTTC.